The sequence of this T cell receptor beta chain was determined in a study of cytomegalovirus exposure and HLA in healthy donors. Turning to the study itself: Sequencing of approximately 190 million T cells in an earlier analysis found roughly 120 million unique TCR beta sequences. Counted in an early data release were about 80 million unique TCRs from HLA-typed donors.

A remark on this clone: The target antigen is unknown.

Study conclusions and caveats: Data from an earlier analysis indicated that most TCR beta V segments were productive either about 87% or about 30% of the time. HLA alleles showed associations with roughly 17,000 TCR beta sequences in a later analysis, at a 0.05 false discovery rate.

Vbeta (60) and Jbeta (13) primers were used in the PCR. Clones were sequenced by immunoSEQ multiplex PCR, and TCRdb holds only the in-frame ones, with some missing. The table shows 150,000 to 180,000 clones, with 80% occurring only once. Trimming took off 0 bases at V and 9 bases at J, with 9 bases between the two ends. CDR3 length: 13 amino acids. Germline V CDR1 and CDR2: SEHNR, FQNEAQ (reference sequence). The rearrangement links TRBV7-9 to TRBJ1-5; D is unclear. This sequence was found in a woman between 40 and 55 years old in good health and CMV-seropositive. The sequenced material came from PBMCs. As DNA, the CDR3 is TGTGCCAGCAGCTTAGCGGGAGAAGGGCCCCAGCATTTT. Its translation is CASSLAGEGPQHF.